The rows below give T cell receptor beta chains drawn from one sample of a study of STAT5B mutations in CD4+ large granular lymphocyte leukemia. Sequenced by immunoSEQ multiplex PCR; TCRdb stores in-frame clones only, minus some. The table shows nearly 45,000 clones, with 65% to 90% occurring only once. Sequenced: CD4+ T cells from blood buffy coats. These receptors were collected from a human donor in good health. CDR3s include the opening cysteine and the closing phenylalanine or tryptophan. Fields, in order: D gene, V gene, J gene, clone size, CDR3 protein, CDR3 DNA. D genes are given only for firm matches. The size entry is marked missing in some rows and otherwise reads once, few, many or a size class.

TRBD2	TRBV9	TRBJ2-5	once	CASSARGEGLGETQYF	TGTGCCAGCAGCGCCCGAGGGGAGGGCTTGGGGGAGACCCAGTACTTC
-	TRBV6-1	TRBJ2-2	-	CASSDRQRANTGELFF	TGTGCCAGCAGTGACCGACAAAGGGCAAACACCGGGGAGCTGTTTTTT
-	TRBV4-2	TRBJ2-1	-	CASSSAGLSYNEQFF	TGTGCCAGCAGCTCAGCCGGACTCTCCTACAATGAGCAGTTCTTC
TRBD2	TRBV5-1	TRBJ2-7	once	CASSLVLAGNEQYF	TGCGCCAGCAGCTTGGTTTTAGCGGGAAACGAGCAGTACTTC
-	TRBV30	TRBJ1-5	-	CAWSVRGSGNQPQHF	TGTGCCTGGAGTGTACGGGGTTCAGGCAATCAGCCCCAGCATTTT
TRBD2	TRBV6-6	TRBJ2-7	once	CASSSLRLAGSYEQYF	TGTGCCAGCAGTTCCCTAAGACTAGCTGGATCCTACGAGCAGTACTTC
TRBD1	TRBV28	TRBJ1-1	-	CASSSAGTGGEIAFF	TGTGCCAGCAGTTCGGCCGGGACAGGGGGTGAAATAGCTTTCTTT
-	TRBV5-1	TRBJ1-6	-	CASSFTPSTDDNSPLHF	TGCGCCAGCAGCTTTACCCCGTCGACAGATGATAATTCACCCCTCCACTTT
-	TRBV7-9	TRBJ1-4	-	CASSPGMGGVGEKLFF	TGTGCCAGCAGCCCAGGAATGGGGGGAGTGGGGGAAAAACTGTTTTTT
-	TRBV7-2	TRBJ1-4	-	CASSSTGINEKLFF	TGTGCCAGCAGCAGTACAGGGATTAATGAAAAACTGTTTTTT
TRBD1	TRBV19	TRBJ1-3	-	CASSIRTGLGNTIYF	TGTGCCAGTAGTATCCGGACAGGGCTGGGAAACACCATATATTTT
-	TRBV27	TRBJ2-5	-	CASKFNWGGGQETQYF	TGTGCCAGCAAATTCAATTGGGGAGGGGGACAAGAGACCCAGTACTTC
-	TRBV11-2	TRBJ1-1	-	CASSYALGGRVTEAFF	TGTGCCAGCAGCTACGCGCTTGGGGGGCGGGTCACTGAAGCTTTCTTT
-	TRBV4-2	TRBJ1-4	-	CASSQASLATNEKLFF	TGTGCCAGCAGCCAAGCAAGCCTTGCAACTAATGAAAAACTGTTTTTT
TRBD1	TRBV11-3	TRBJ2-1	-	CASSLGDSLNNEQFF	TGTGCCAGCAGCTTGGGGGACAGTTTAAACAATGAGCAGTTCTTC
TRBD2	TRBV6-1	TRBJ2-1	-	CASTPEGSGRYEQFF	TGTGCCAGCACCCCCGAAGGTAGCGGGAGGTACGAGCAGTTCTTC
TRBD2	TRBV5-1	TRBJ2-5	-	CASSTGLAGGPRETQYF	TGCGCCAGCAGCACGGGACTAGCGGGAGGGCCAAGAGAGACCCAGTACTTC
TRBD1	TRBV27	TRBJ1-1	-	CASSPGDRGGLDTEAFF	TGTGCCAGCAGTCCGGGGGACAGAGGGGGGTTAGACACTGAAGCTTTCTTT
-	TRBV20-1	TRBJ1-1	-	CSARLNTEAFF	TGCAGTGCAAGACTGAACACTGAAGCTTTCTTT
TRBD2	TRBV2	TRBJ2-7	-	CASSERLAGAYEQYF	TGTGCCAGCAGTGAACGACTAGCGGGAGCCTACGAGCAGTACTTC